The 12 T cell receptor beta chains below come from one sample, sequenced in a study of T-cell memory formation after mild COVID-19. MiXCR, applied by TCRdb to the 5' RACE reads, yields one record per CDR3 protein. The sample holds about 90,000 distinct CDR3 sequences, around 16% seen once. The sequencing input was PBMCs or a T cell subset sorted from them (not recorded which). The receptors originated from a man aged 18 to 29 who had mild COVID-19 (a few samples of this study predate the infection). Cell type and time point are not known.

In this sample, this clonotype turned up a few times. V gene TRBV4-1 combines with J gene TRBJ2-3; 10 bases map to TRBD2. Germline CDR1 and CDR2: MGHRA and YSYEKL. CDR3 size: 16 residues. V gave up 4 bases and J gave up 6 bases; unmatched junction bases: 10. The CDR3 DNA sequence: TGCGCCAGCAGCCCCTCTAGCGGGGGCCCGGGGGATACGCAGTATTTT. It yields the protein CASSPSSGGPGDTQYF.

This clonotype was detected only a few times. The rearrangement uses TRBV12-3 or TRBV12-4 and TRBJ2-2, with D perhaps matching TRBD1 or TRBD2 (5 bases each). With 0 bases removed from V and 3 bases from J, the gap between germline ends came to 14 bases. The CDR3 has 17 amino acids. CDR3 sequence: CASSLALGVGDTGELFF. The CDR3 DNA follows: TGTGCCAGCAGTTTAGCGCTGGGGGTGGGCGACACCGGGGAGCTGTTTTTT.

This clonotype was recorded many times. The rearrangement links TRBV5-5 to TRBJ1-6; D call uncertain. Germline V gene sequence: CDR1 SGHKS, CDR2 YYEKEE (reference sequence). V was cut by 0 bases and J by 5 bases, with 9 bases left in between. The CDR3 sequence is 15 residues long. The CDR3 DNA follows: TGTGCCAGCAGCTTGGAACAGATACATAATTCACCCCTCCACTTT. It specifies CASSLEQIHNSPLHF.

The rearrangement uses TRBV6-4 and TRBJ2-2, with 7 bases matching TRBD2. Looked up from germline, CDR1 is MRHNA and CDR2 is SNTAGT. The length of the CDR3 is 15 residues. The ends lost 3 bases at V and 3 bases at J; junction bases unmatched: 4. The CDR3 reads CASSEGGIDTGELFF. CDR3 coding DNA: TGTGCCAGCAGTGAGGGGGGGATAGACACCGGGGAGCTGTTTTTT.

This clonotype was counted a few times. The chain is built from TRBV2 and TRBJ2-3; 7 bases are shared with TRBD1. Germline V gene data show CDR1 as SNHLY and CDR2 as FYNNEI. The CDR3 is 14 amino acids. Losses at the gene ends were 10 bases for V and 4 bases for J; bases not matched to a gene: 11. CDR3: CATEDRLKPDTQYF. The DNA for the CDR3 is TGTGCCACCGAGGACAGGCTCAAGCCAGATACGCAGTATTTT. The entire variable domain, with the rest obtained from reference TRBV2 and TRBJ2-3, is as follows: EPEVTQTPSHQVTQMGQEVILRCVPISNHLYFYWYRQILGQKVEFLVSFYNNEISEKSEIFDDQFSVERPDGSNFTLKIRSTKLEDSAMYFCATEDRLKPDTQYFGPGTRLTVL.

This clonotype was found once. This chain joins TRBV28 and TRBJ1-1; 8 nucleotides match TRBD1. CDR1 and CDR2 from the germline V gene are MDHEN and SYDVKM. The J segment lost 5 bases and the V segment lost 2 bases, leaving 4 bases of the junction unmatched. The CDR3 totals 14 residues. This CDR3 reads CASSLTGGITEAFF. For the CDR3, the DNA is TGTGCCAGCAGTTTAACAGGGGGAATTACTGAAGCTTTCTTT. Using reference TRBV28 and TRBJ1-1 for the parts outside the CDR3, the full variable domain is DVKVTQSSRYLVKRTGEKVFLECVQDMDHENMFWYRQDPGLGLRLIYFSYDVKMKEKGDIPEGYSVSREKKERFSLILESASTNQTSMYLCASSLTGGITEAFFGQGTRLTVV.

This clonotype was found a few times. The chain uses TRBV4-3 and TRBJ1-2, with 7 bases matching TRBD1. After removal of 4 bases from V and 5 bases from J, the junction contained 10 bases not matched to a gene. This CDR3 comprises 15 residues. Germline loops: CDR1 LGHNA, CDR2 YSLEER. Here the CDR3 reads CASSPRGGGKYGYTF. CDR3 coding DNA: TGCGCCAGCAGCCCCAGGGGAGGGGGCAAGTATGGCTACACCTTC.

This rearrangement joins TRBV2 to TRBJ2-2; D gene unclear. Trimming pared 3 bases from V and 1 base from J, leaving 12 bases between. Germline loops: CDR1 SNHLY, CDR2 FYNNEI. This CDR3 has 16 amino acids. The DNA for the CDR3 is TGTGCCAGCAGTGAGTCTTGGGCAGAGAACACCGGGGAGCTGTTTTTT. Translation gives CASSESWAENTGELFF.

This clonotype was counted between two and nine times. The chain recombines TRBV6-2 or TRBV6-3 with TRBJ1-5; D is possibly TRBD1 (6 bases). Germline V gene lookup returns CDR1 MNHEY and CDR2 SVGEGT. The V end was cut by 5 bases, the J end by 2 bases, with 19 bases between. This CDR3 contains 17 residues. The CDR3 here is CASSGPRGLYGNQPQHF. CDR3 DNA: TGTGCCAGCAGTGGCCCCAGGGGTCTGTACGGCAATCAGCCCCAGCATTTT.

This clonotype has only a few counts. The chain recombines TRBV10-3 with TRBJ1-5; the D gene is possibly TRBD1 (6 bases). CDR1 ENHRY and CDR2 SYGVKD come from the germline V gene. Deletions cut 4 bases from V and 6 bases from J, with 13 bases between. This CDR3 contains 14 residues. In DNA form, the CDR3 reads TGTGCCATCAGTGCGGGGGCCAGCCCTCAGCCCCAGCATTTT. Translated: CAISAGASPQPQHF.

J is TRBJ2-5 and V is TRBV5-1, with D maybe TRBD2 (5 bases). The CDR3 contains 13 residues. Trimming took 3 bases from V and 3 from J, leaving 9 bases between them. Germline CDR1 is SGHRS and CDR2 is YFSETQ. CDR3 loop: CASSSPAEETQYF. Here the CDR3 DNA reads TGCGCCAGCAGCTCCCCAGCGGAAGAGACCCAGTACTTC.

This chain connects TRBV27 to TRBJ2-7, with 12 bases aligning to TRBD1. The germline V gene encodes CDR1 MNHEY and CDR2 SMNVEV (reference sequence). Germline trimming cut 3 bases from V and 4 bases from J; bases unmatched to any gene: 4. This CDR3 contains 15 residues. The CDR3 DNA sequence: TGTGCCAGCAGTTTTGGGACAGGGGGCCTGTACGAGCAGTACGTC. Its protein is CASSFGTGGLYEQYV.